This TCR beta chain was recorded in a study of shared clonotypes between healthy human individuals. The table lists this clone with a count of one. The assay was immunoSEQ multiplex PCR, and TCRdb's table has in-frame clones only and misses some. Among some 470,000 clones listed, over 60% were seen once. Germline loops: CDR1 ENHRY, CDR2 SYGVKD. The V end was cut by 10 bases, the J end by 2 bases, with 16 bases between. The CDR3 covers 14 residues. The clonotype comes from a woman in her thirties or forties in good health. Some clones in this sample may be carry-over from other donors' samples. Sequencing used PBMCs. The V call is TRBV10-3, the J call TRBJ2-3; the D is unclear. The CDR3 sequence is CATRSVPNTDTQYF. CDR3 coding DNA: TGTGCCACGCGTTCAGTACCAAACACAGATACGCAGTATTTT.